The following is a TCR beta chain sequence with its context. The data were obtained in a study of OX40 agonist ivuxolimab in advanced cancers. Sequenced by immunoSEQ multiplex PCR; TCRdb stores in-frame clones only, minus some. The repertoire holds around 67,000 clones, with 90% to 95% as singletons. Prior autoimmune disease or systemic immunosuppression barred patients. The V gene's germline CDR1 is MDHEN and CDR2 SYDVKM. The CDR3 is 12 amino acids. V gave up 5 bases and J gave up 11 bases; unmatched junction bases: 7. This specimen consisted of CD4+ or CD8+ T cells sorted from blood, obtained in a trial of the OX40 agonist ivuxolimab. The clonotype comes from an adult with an advanced solid tumor such as melanoma, head and neck, liver or kidney cancer. V is TRBV28 and J is TRBJ1-1, with 8 bases aligning to TRBD1. The CDR3 is CASSLRQGKAFF. CDR3 coding DNA: TGTGCCAGCAGTCTACGACAGGGGAAGGCTTTCTTT.